Each of the 18 T cell receptor beta chains below was sequenced from the same sample in a study of cytomegalovirus exposure and HLA in healthy donors. Vbeta (60) and Jbeta (13) primers were used in the PCR. This table comes from immunoSEQ multiplex PCR, and its TCRdb copy is limited to in-frame clones, with some not included. The sample carries 200,000 to 250,000 clones, 82% recorded once. The sequenced sample was PBMCs. The receptors come from a woman aged 40 to 50 in good health and CMV-seropositive.

The rearrangement uses TRBV6-5 and TRBJ2-2; D is undetermined. V lost 5 bases to trimming and J lost 5 bases, with 3 bases between them. There are 11 residues in the CDR3. Germline-derived CDR1 and CDR2 are MNHEY and SVGAGI. CDR3 DNA sequence: TGTGCCAGCAGTCATACCGGGGAGCTGTTTTTT. This encodes CASSHTGELFF.

The V and J genes are TRBV6-5 and TRBJ1-2, with 7 bases fitting TRBD1. The V gene end was trimmed by 0 bases and the J gene end by 8 bases; junction bases not matched to a gene: 6. CDR3 size: 14 residues. Germline V lookup: CDR1 MNHEY, CDR2 SVGAGI. In DNA form, the CDR3 reads TGTGCCAGCAGTTACTCCCCGACAGGGAACGGCTACACCTTC. It translates to CASSYSPTGNGYTF.

The V and J genes are TRBV9 and TRBJ2-3, with 7 bases lining up with TRBD2. The CDR3 consists of 16 residues. From germline, CDR1 is SGDLS and CDR2 YYNGEE. J gave up 4 bases and V 3 bases, and 11 bases lay outside the gene matches. The CDR3 sequence is CASSGDEPGGADTQYF. The CDR3 DNA reads as TGTGCCAGCAGCGGAGACGAACCTGGGGGGGCAGATACGCAGTATTTT.

The rearrangement links TRBV6-5 to TRBJ1-5; D is ambiguous. This CDR3 contains 14 residues. V gave up 0 bases and J gave up 8 bases, with 11 bases separating them. CDR1 is MNHEY, CDR2 SVGAGI, per germline. The CDR3: CASSYSRGREPQHF. Here the CDR3 DNA reads TGTGCCAGCAGTTACTCTCGGGGTAGGGAGCCCCAGCATTTT.

The chain is built from TRBV6-6 and TRBJ2-5, with D unclear. Germline lookup yields CDR1 MNHNY and CDR2 SVGAGI (reference sequence). CDR3 size: 13 residues. Trimming shortened V by 2 bases and J by 7 bases, and 11 bases separated the two germline ends. The CDR3 region has the DNA TGTGCCAGCAGTTACGAGGAGAGGCGGACCCAGTACTTC. This sequence encodes CASSYEERRTQYF.

The chain couples TRBV7-2 to TRBJ2-1; 13 positions match TRBD2. CDR3 size: 17 residues. Germline-derived CDR1 and CDR2 are SGHTA and FQGNSA. With V trimmed by 4 bases and J by 9 bases, 12 bases remained unmatched. Written as DNA, the CDR3 is TGTGCCAGCAGCTCTTGGAGGACTAGCGGGAGTTCCGGTGAGCAGTTCTTC. This gives the protein CASSSWRTSGSSGEQFF. The full variable domain, in which reference TRBV7-2 and TRBJ2-1 provide the parts outside the CDR3, is GAGVSQSPSNKVTEKGKDVELRCDPISGHTALYWYRQSLGQGLEFLIYFQGNSAPDKSGLPSDRFSAERTGGSVSTLTIQRTQQEDSAVYLCASSSWRTSGSSGEQFFGPGTRLTVL.

This clone has just a few counts. The V call is TRBV11-2, the J call TRBJ1-3, with D perhaps TRBD1 (5 bases). Trimming removed 2 bases from V and 0 bases from J, with 14 bases in between. The CDR3 covers 17 residues. Germline-derived CDR1 and CDR2 are SGHAT and FQNNGV. The CDR3 region has the DNA TGTGCCAGCAGCTTAAACACTGGGACTCCCTCTGGAAACACCATATATTTT. Translating it yields CASSLNTGTPSGNTIYF. Full variable domain (remainder filled in from reference TRBV11-2 and TRBJ1-3): EAGVAQSPRYKIIEKRQSVAFWCNPISGHATLYWYQQILGQGPKLLIQFQNNGVVDDSQLPKDRFSAERLKGVDSTLKIQPAKLEDSAVYLCASSLNTGTPSGNTIYFGEGSWLTVV.

The chain links TRBV30 to TRBJ1-3; 7 bases are shared with TRBD1. V shed 3 bases and J 8 bases; nucleotides not matched to a gene: 13. The germline CDR1 and CDR2 sequences are GTSNPN and SVGIG (reference sequence). The CDR3 extends over 15 amino acids. In DNA, the CDR3 is TGTGCCTGGAGCCGACAGGGTTTTTCAGCATACACCATATATTTT. This sequence encodes CAWSRQGFSAYTIYF. Supplemented by reference TRBV30 and TRBJ1-3, the full variable domain reads SQTIHQWPATLVQPVGSPLSLECTVEGTSNPNLYWYRQAAGRGLQLLFYSVGIGQISSEVPQNLSASRPQDRQFILSSKKLLLSDSGFYLCAWSRQGFSAYTIYFGEGSWLTVV.

This clone was seen more than once but under ten times. This sequence joins TRBV9 and TRBJ2-3; 8 nucleotides line up with TRBD2. Looked up from germline, CDR1 is SGDLS and CDR2 is YYNGEE. J was trimmed by 2 bases and V by 0 bases; bases with no gene match: 8. The CDR3 runs to 17 residues. As DNA, the CDR3 is TGTGCCAGCAGCGTAGCTGGGCGGGGGGAGATCACAGATACGCAGTATTTT. It encodes CASSVAGRGEITDTQYF.

The chain has TRBV5-1 and TRBJ1-5; 7 bases are shared with TRBD1. The CDR3 covers 15 residues. Trimming at V came to 0 bases and at J to 2 bases, leaving 2 bases not matched to a gene. The germline CDR1 and CDR2 sequences are SGHRS and YFSETQ. The CDR3 DNA sequence: TGCGCCAGCAGCTTGGATACAGGGGGCAATCAGCCCCAGCATTTT. Amino acids: CASSLDTGGNQPQHF. Combining the CDR3 with reference TRBV5-1 and TRBJ1-5 gives the whole variable domain KAGVTQTPRYLIKTRGQQVTLSCSPISGHRSVSWYQQTPGQGLQFLFEYFSETQRNKGNFPGRFSGRQFSNSRSEMNVSTLELGDSALYLCASSLDTGGNQPQHFGDGTRLSIL.

The V and J genes are TRBV30 and TRBJ1-5, with D perhaps matching TRBD1 (5 bases). Trimming left V 2 bases short and J 3 bases short, with 14 bases between. Germline values: CDR1 GTSNPN, CDR2 SVGIG (reference sequence). This CDR3 region has 15 residues. As DNA, the CDR3 is TGTGCCTGGAGTTTACCCGGACACTTCAATCAGCCCCAGCATTTT. Amino acid sequence: CAWSLPGHFNQPQHF.

The chain uses TRBV19 and TRBJ2-7, with 8 bases matching TRBD1. V shed 8 bases, J shed 3 bases, and the junction held 6 bases outside the gene matches. The CDR3 loop spans 13 amino acids. The germline CDR1 and CDR2 sequences are LNHDA and SQIVND (reference sequence). The CDR3: CASRLTGDYEQYF. CDR3 in DNA: TGTGCCAGTCGCTTGACAGGGGACTACGAGCAGTACTTC.

The chain combines TRBV7-7 with TRBJ2-2; D perhaps matches TRBD1 (6 bases). Germline loops: CDR1 SSHAT, CDR2 FNYEAQ (reference sequence). The CDR3 is 13 residues long. The V end was cut by 4 bases, the J end by 4 bases, with 7 bases between. CDR3 amino acids: CASSWDITGELFF. Written as DNA, the CDR3 is TGTGCCAGCAGCTGGGACATCACCGGGGAGCTGTTTTTT.

The chain combines TRBV5-5 with TRBJ1-1; TRBD1 might be the D (6 bases). The CDR3 extends over 13 amino acids. V dropped 1 base and J dropped 3 bases, with 7 bases sitting between them. In germline, CDR1 is SGHKS, CDR2 YYEKEE (reference sequence). The DNA for the CDR3 is TGTGCCAGCAGCTTGTCAGGGGACACTGAAGCTTTCTTT. Protein: CASSLSGDTEAFF.

The rearrangement joins TRBV19 to TRBJ1-5; the match to TRBD1 covers 9 bases. The CDR3 loop spans 16 amino acids. Losses at the gene ends were 6 bases for V and 1 base for J; bases not matched to a gene: 7. Germline values: CDR1 LNHDA, CDR2 SQIVND (reference sequence). The DNA for the CDR3 is TGTGCCAGTAGCCCAAAGGACAGGGGAAGCAATCAGCCCCAGCATTTT. It codes for CASSPKDRGSNQPQHF.

The chain has TRBV19 and TRBJ2-3; TRBD1 aligns across 8 bases. CDR1 and CDR2 from the germline V gene are LNHDA and SQIVND (reference sequence). The CDR3 runs 16 residues. V gave up 5 bases and J gave up 0 bases; unmatched junction bases: 7. CDR3 DNA sequence: TGTGCCAGTAGTGCCCACGGACAGGGCAGCACAGATACGCAGTATTTT. Its protein is CASSAHGQGSTDTQYF.

This chain joins TRBV5-4 and TRBJ2-7; TRBD1 is a possible D gene (6 bases). The CDR3 contains 13 residues. Germline assignment: CDR1 SGHNT and CDR2 YYREEE (reference sequence). V was clipped by 3 bases and J by 7 bases, with 14 bases between them. As DNA, the CDR3 is TGTGCCAGCAGCTCCGGACAGCTTTGGGAGCAGTACTTC. It specifies CASSSGQLWEQYF. The complete variable domain, with remaining parts taken from reference TRBV5-4 and TRBJ2-7, reads ETGVTQSPTHLIKTRGQQVTLRCSSQSGHNTVSWYQQALGQGPQFIFQYYREEENGRGNFPPRFSGLQFPNYSSELNVNALELDDSALYLCASSSGQLWEQYFGPGTRLTVT.

V gene TRBV2 combines with J gene TRBJ1-1; maybe TRBD1 (5 bases). Looked up from germline, CDR1 is SNHLY and CDR2 is FYNNEI. Between the trimmed V and J ends, which lost 4 bases and 8 bases, there was a span of 17 bases. The CDR3 extends over 14 amino acids. CDR3 protein: CASSAGGYPYEAFF. CDR3 bases: TGTGCCAGCAGTGCGGGGGGATATCCTTACGAAGCTTTCTTT.